This TCR beta chain comes out of a study of identical twins. The study, taken as a whole, reports: Cord blood beta clonotypes present at high abundance carried fewer insertions; no such pattern appeared in memory repertoires. Possibly, invariant MAIT and iNKT cells partly confounded zero-insertion analyses.

The V gene lost 5 bases and the J gene lost 2 bases, with 13 bases spanning the gap. The CDR3 totals 14 residues. TCRdb ran MiXCR on the 5' RACE reads and lists one entry per CDR3 protein. The data hold approximately 210,000 distinct CDR3 sequences, with around 15% observed a single time. Only a few counts were recorded for this clonotype. Its antigen is unknown. The data were also submitted as part of a second study, on T cells expressing NK-cell markers. This second study notes: A few donors likewise had their CD3+CD56-NKG2C+ fraction led by these clonotypes.

The chain has TRBV12-3 or TRBV12-4 and TRBJ2-7, with D possibly TRBD1 on 5 matching bases. The TCR was taken from a woman between 18 and 29 years old in good health. The sample taken for sequencing was CD8+ T cells sorted from blood. The CDR3 protein is CASSPDGQPYEQYF. The DNA for the CDR3 is TGTGCCAGCAGTCCCGACGGACAACCCTACGAGCAGTACTTC.